Shown below are 14 T cell receptor beta chains from a single sample sequenced in a study of cytotoxic CD8 clonotypes in ibrutinib-treated CLL. Some clones are missing from TCRdb's copy, which holds only in-frame ones; the method was immunoSEQ multiplex PCR. The top ten clones hold roughly 21% of a sample with 50,000 or so clones, over 65% of them seen once. The source was PBMCs, collected after 24 months of ibrutinib treatment. These receptors were taken from a human donor with chronic lymphocytic leukemia.

The table lists this clone with a few counts. The chain recombines TRBV4-1 with TRBJ2-7; 8 bases are shared with TRBD2. Trimming took 0 bases from V and 7 from J; bases not matched to a gene: 5. CDR3 length: 14 amino acids. Germline CDR1 is MGHRA and CDR2 is YSYEKL. CDR3: CASSQDSRGREQYF. The CDR3 DNA reads TGCGCCAGCAGCCAAGACTCCCGCGGGAGGGAGCAGTACTTC.

CDR3 coding DNA: TGTGCCAGCAGCCCCAGACTCCCCACCTTGGGCCATGAGCAGTTCTTC. Translation gives CASSPRLPTLGHEQFF. The gene calls are TRBV9 and TRBJ2-1; D is ambiguous. The length of the CDR3 is 16 residues. Germline V gene data show CDR1 as SGDLS and CDR2 as YYNGEE. V lost 4 bases and J lost 8, with 22 bases in between.

This clone showed up just a few times. The V gene is TRBV27, the J gene TRBJ2-7; no clear D. Trimming removed 4 bases at V and 0 bases at J, with 1 base between. This CDR3 region has 11 residues. Germline lookup yields CDR1 MNHEY and CDR2 SMNVEV (reference sequence). The CDR3 spells CASSSSYEQYF. CDR3 coding DNA: TGTGCCAGCAGTTCCTCCTACGAGCAGTACTTC.

The rearrangement uses TRBV19 and TRBJ2-7; D is undetermined. The CDR3 is 14 residues long. Per the germline V gene, CDR1 is LNHDA and CDR2 is SQIVND (reference sequence). Trimming stripped 3 bases from V and 3 bases from J, with 12 bases between. The CDR3 coding sequence is TGTGCCAGTAGTATTACTCCAGGATTCTACGAGCAGTACTTC. Encoded protein: CASSITPGFYEQYF.

The chain links TRBV5-4 to TRBJ1-4; D uncertain. There are 16 residues in the CDR3. In germline, CDR1 is SGHNT, CDR2 YYREEE (reference sequence). Trimming removed 0 bases from V and 8 bases from J, with 17 bases in between. DNA of the CDR3: TGTGCCAGCAGCTTGGGTTCCGGGAGGAGTCGCGAAAAACTGTTTTTT. This sequence encodes CASSLGSGRSREKLFF. Full variable domain (outside the CDR3, taken from reference TRBV5-4 and TRBJ1-4): ETGVTQSPTHLIKTRGQQVTLRCSSQSGHNTVSWYQQALGQGPQFIFQYYREEENGRGNFPPRFSGLQFPNYSSELNVNALELDDSALYLCASSLGSGRSREKLFFGSGTQLSVL.

This clone was counted a single time. The rearrangement joins TRBV7-2 to TRBJ2-3; the match to TRBD2 covers 13 bases. This CDR3 has 18 residues. V dropped 2 bases and J dropped 0; count of bases not matched to a gene: 5. Germline V gene sequence: CDR1 SGHTA, CDR2 FQGNSA. The DNA of the CDR3 is TGTGCCAGCAGCTTAATTGGGACTAGCGGGGCTAGCACAGATACGCAGTATTTT. It specifies CASSLIGTSGASTDTQYF.

This chain links TRBV28 with TRBJ1-2; a weak D match, TRBD1 (5 bases). CDR1 and CDR2 from the germline V gene are MDHEN and SYDVKM. The CDR3 sequence is 13 residues long. V lost 2 bases, J lost 4 bases, and 8 bases lay in between. This CDR3 is CASSLTGGYGYTF. The CDR3 bases are TGTGCCAGCAGTTTAACTGGGGGCTATGGCTACACCTTC.

The genes are TRBV7-8 and TRBJ1-3, with 7 bases identical to TRBD1. J lost 4 bases, V lost 5 bases, and 8 bases had no gene match. The germline V gene has CDR1 SGHVS and CDR2 FQNEAQ. The CDR3 is 15 residues long. CDR3 amino acids: CASSKTGLVGNTIYF. In DNA, the CDR3 is TGTGCCAGCAGCAAGACAGGGTTGGTAGGAAACACCATATATTTT.

J is TRBJ1-1 and V is TRBV18; tentative D call: TRBD1 (6 bases). V lost 3 bases, J lost 2 bases, and 16 bases lay in between. Germline V gene data show CDR1 as KGHSH and CDR2 as LQKENI. This CDR3 has 16 amino acids. This chain's CDR3 is CASSPRLDRTNTEAFF. CDR3 DNA sequence: TGTGCCAGCTCACCGAGACTCGACAGGACCAACACTGAAGCTTTCTTT.

This chain connects TRBV6-1 to TRBJ1-1; a possible D gene is TRBD1 (6 bases). Trimming cost V 2 bases and J 6 bases, with 13 bases left between them. This CDR3 spans 14 amino acids. Germline V gene data show CDR1 as MNHNS and CDR2 as SASEGT. The CDR3 spells CASSEYLDRPEAFF. DNA of the CDR3: TGTGCCAGCAGTGAATACCTCGACAGGCCTGAAGCTTTCTTT.

V usage is TRBV6-6 and J usage is TRBJ1-1; TRBD1 is a possible D gene (5 bases). Per germline, CDR1 MNHNY and CDR2 SVGAGI (reference sequence). The CDR3 has 14 residues. V gave up 7 bases and J gave up 3 bases, with 15 bases separating them. Here the CDR3 reads CASKWGKTDTEAFF. CDR3 bases: TGTGCCAGCAAGTGGGGGAAGACAGACACTGAAGCTTTCTTT.

The CDR3 DNA reads TGCGCCAGCAGCTTGGTTCGTAGGAGCGGGAGTTCCTACAATGAGCAGTTCTTC. Translating gives CASSLVRRSGSSYNEQFF. The chain recombines TRBV5-1 with TRBJ2-1; 8 nucleotides match TRBD2. CDR3 length equals 18 residues. Trimming took 0 bases from V and 1 from J; bases not matched to a gene: 9. CDR1 and CDR2 from the germline V gene are SGHRS and YFSETQ.

The chain links TRBV6-5 to TRBJ2-1; possibly TRBD1 for D (5 bases). The CDR3 is 13 amino acids. In germline, CDR1 is MNHEY, CDR2 SVGAGI. The V end lost 0 bases, the J end lost 8 bases, and 8 bases lay between the germline ends. The DNA for the CDR3 is TGTGCCAGCAGTTACTCTAGGGGTTATGAGCAGTTCTTC. This gives the protein CASSYSRGYEQFF.

This clone has a single count. CDR3 protein: CAWSVLNSRGSGNTIYF. CDR3 in DNA: TGTGCCTGGAGTGTATTAAACTCCCGGGGATCTGGAAACACCATATATTTT. This chain uses TRBV30 with TRBJ1-3; no definite D call. Trimming stripped 0 bases from V and 1 base from J, with 16 bases between. Germline CDR1 and CDR2: GTSNPN and SVGIG (reference sequence). This CDR3 contains 17 residues.